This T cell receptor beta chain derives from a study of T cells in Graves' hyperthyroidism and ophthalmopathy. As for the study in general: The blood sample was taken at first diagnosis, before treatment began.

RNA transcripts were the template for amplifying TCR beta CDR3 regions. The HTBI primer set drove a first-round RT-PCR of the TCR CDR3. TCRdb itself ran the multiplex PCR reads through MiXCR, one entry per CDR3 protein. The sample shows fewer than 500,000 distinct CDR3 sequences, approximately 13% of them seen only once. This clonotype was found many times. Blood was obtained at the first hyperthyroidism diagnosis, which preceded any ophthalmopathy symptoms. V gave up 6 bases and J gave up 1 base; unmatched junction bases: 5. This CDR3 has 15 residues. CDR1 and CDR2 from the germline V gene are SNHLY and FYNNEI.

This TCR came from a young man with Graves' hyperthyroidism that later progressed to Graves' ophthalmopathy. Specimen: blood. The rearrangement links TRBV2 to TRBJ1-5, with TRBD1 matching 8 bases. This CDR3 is CASRGNRGSNQPQHF. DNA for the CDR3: TGTGCCAGCAGAGGAAACAGGGGGAGCAATCAGCCCCAGCATTTT.